Sequencing of this T cell receptor beta chain was carried out in a study of blood T cells in healthy people across ages. Notes on the study in general: Estimates of total diversity, which came from one million sequenced T cells, were considered to be underestimates.

With a J-beta primer mix and a sample-barcoded 5' primer, a second PCR ran about 7 to 11 cycles. No fewer than 2.5 million CDR3-containing paired-end reads came from each sample. Via MiXCR, TCRdb re-called the 5' RACE reads, giving one row per CDR3 protein. Of about 780,000 distinct CDR3 sequences in the sample, 62% are singletons; the top ten hold around a quarter. As to this clonotype: Antigen specificity is unknown.

Sequenced input: blood. The receptor comes from a man aged 25-45 years in good health.

This chain's CDR3 is CASSSGILNEQFF. Here the CDR3 DNA reads TGTGCCAGCAGCTCCGGGATTCTCAATGAGCAGTTCTTC. The V and J genes are TRBV7-9 and TRBJ2-1; D possibly corresponds to TRBD2 (5 bases). V was clipped by 4 bases and J by 6 bases, with 10 bases between them. CDR3 length equals 13 residues. The germline gives CDR1 SEHNR, CDR2 FQNEAQ (reference sequence).